Listed below are T cell receptor beta chains from one sample, sequenced in a study of cytomegalovirus exposure and HLA in healthy donors. Repertoires were generated with immunoSEQ multiplex PCR, while TCRdb's copy carries only in-frame clones and drops some. The sample includes around 120,000 clones, around 88% of them seen just once. The sample consisted of PBMCs. Receptor source: a man between 18 and 35 years old in good health and CMV-seronegative. Each CDR3 is given with its conserved first and last residue. A D gene is named only where the DNA matches it firmly. A row's size may be missing; if present it is once, few, many or a size class.

J	length	D	size	V	CDR3	DNA
TRBJ1-2	16	TRBD1	-	TRBV5-1	CASSLLRQGLGYGYTF	TGCGCCAGCAGCTTGCTACGACAGGGGCTTGGCTATGGCTACACCTTC
TRBJ2-7	14	TRBD1	-	TRBV6-5	CASSLVGQGAEQYF	TGTGCCAGCAGTTTGGTCGGACAGGGAGCCGAGCAGTACTTC
TRBJ1-3	12	-	-	TRBV28	CASHSGLNTIYF	TGTGCCAGCCACTCAGGGCTTAACACCATATATTTT
TRBJ1-3	16	TRBD1	-	TRBV19	CASSTNRDRFRNTIYF	TGTGCCAGTAGTACGAACCGGGACAGATTCCGAAACACCATATATTTT
TRBJ2-7	14	TRBD1	-	TRBV5-1	CASRLRQGFDEQYF	TGCGCCAGCCGTCTCCGACAGGGGTTTGACGAGCAGTACTTC
TRBJ2-5	16	-	-	TRBV5-1	CASSSNVLGGQETQYF	TGCGCCAGCAGCTCTAATGTATTGGGGGGACAAGAGACCCAGTACTTC
TRBJ2-7	15	-	-	TRBV11-3	CASSYLGSPSNEQYF	TGTGCCAGCAGCTACCTCGGGAGTCCCTCAAACGAGCAGTACTTC
TRBJ2-7	15	TRBD2	-	TRBV6-1	CASSEGGGRVDEQYF	TGTGCCAGCAGTGAAGGAGGCGGGAGAGTTGACGAGCAGTACTTC
TRBJ2-1	17	TRBD2	-	TRBV10-1	CASNEGPGLAGVNEQFF	TGCGCCAGCAACGAAGGGCCGGGACTAGCGGGAGTCAATGAGCAGTTCTTC
TRBJ1-2	13	-	few	TRBV7-9	CASSYTVNYGYTF	TGTGCCAGCAGCTACACAGTGAACTATGGCTACACCTTC
TRBJ2-7	15	TRBD1	-	TRBV4-1	CASSPYRDRDYEQYF	TGCGCCAGCAGCCCCTACCGGGACAGGGACTACGAGCAGTACTTC
TRBJ1-5	16	-	-	TRBV28	CASTLMGSYSNQPQHF	TGTGCCAGCACCCTAATGGGCAGCTATAGCAATCAGCCCCAGCATTTT
TRBJ1-2	13	-	once	TRBV27	CASSFARNYGYTF	TGTGCCAGCAGTTTCGCCAGGAACTATGGCTACACCTTC
TRBJ2-1	16	TRBD2	once	TRBV5-1	CASSPSGTSPYNEQFF	TGCGCCAGCAGCCCCAGCGGGACGTCCCCTTACAATGAGCAGTTCTTC
TRBJ2-1	15	-	once	TRBV11-2	CASSARRGRYNEQFF	TGTGCCAGCAGCGCCCGGCGGGGCCGTTACAATGAGCAGTTCTTC
TRBJ2-4	14	TRBD1	once	TRBV10-3	CAISEPGTENIQYF	TGTGCCATCAGTGAGCCCGGGACAGAGAACATTCAGTACTTC
TRBJ2-1	17	TRBD2	-	TRBV4-1	CASSQVQRERRSNEQFF	TGCGCCAGCAGCCAAGTCCAGCGGGAGAGGAGGTCCAATGAGCAGTTCTTC
TRBJ1-2	13	TRBD1	-	TRBV27	CASSYRDRGGYTF	TGTGCCAGCAGTTATAGGGACAGGGGTGGCTACACCTTC
TRBJ1-2	16	-	-	TRBV7-9	CASSLASQGRGYGYTF	TGTGCCAGCAGCTTAGCGTCCCAGGGGCGCGGCTATGGCTACACCTTC
TRBJ2-3	14	TRBD2	-	TRBV6-5	CASSKRGGRDTQYF	TGTGCCAGCAGCAAGCGGGGGGGCCGGGATACGCAGTATTTT
TRBJ2-7	13	-	-	TRBV27	CASSLSQDYEQYF	TGTGCCAGCAGTTTGAGTCAGGATTACGAGCAGTACTTC
TRBJ1-1	14	-	-	TRBV5-8	CASSLGAGNTEAFF	TGTGCCAGCAGCTTGGGGGCAGGGAACACTGAAGCTTTCTTT
TRBJ1-1	15	-	-	TRBV7-2	CASSFLVQGKAEAFF	TGTGCCAGCAGCTTTCTGGTACAGGGCAAGGCTGAAGCTTTCTTT
TRBJ1-4	15	TRBD1	once	TRBV19	CASSLSGTGNEKLFF	TGTGCCAGTAGTTTGTCCGGGACAGGGAATGAAAAACTGTTTTTT
TRBJ1-2	15	-	-	TRBV5-4	CASSLMAGGTGGYTF	TGTGCCAGCAGCTTGATGGCGGGGGGAACGGGAGGCTACACCTTC
TRBJ2-3	17	TRBD2	-	TRBV30	CAWGLGTSGELTDTQYF	TGTGCCTGGGGTCTCGGGACTAGCGGAGAACTCACAGATACGCAGTATTTT
TRBJ2-4	12	-	-	TRBV28	CASSFLRNIQYF	TGTGCCAGCAGTTTCCTCAGAAACATTCAGTACTTC
TRBJ2-7	15	TRBD2	-	TRBV19	CASSGGSGFSYEQYF	TGTGCCAGTAGTGGTGGTAGCGGGTTCTCCTACGAGCAGTACTTC
TRBJ1-2	14	-	-	TRBV6-1	CASSQGGGRYGYTF	TGTGCCAGCAGTCAGGGAGGGGGAAGATATGGCTACACCTTC